This T cell receptor (beta chain) was sequenced for a study of CD4 and CD8 cells across lung adenocarcinoma regions. TCRdb reanalysed the PCR reads using MiXCR and keeps one entry per CDR3 protein. The table lists about 10,000 distinct CDR3 sequences, around 42% of them singletons. The patients had localized lung adenocarcinoma, a non-small cell subtype. This clonotype is classed as medium-sized. The V end was cut by 4 bases, the J end by 2 bases, with 8 bases between. Looked up from germline, CDR1 is SGHAT and CDR2 is FQDESV (reference sequence). The CDR3 runs to 13 residues. This chain connects TRBV11-1 to TRBJ2-5, with D uncertain. Sequenced: CD8+ T cells from the margin of a lung tumor. This sequence originates from a male donor with lung adenocarcinoma. The CD4 and CD8 labels of this study may be unreliable. The CDR3 region is CASSYGLQETQYF. CDR3 nucleotide sequence: TGTGCCAGCAGCTACGGGTTGCAAGAGACCCAGTACTTC. The complete variable domain, with remaining parts taken from reference TRBV11-1 and TRBJ2-5, reads EAEVAQSPRYKITEKSQAVAFWCDPISGHATLYWYRQILGQGPELLVQFQDESVVDDSQLPKDRFSAERLKGVDSTLKIQPAELGDSAMYLCASSYGLQETQYFGPGTRLLVL.